This T cell receptor beta chain was recovered during a study of identical twins. Study-level points and caveats: Out-of-frame sharing of TCR alpha in monozygotic twins was underestimated by models.

Each CDR3 protein is one row after TCRdb ran MiXCR on the 5' RACE reads. The data contain fewer than 800,000 distinct CDR3 sequences, around 7.5% of them seen just once; the ten biggest clones take up around 1.6%. This clonotype was recorded at least ten times. Its target is not known. Trimming cost V 3 bases and J 3 bases; bases outside gene matches: 3. CDR1 is SGHTA and CDR2 is FQGNSA in the germline V gene. The length of the CDR3 is 15 residues. In addition, the sample was reused for a study of yellow fever vaccine responses in identical twins.

The clonotype was recovered from a woman aged 18-29 years in good health. The sample taken for sequencing was PBMCs. V is TRBV7-2 and J is TRBJ2-1; 9 nucleotides align to TRBD2. This CDR3 is CASSFLTSGYNEQFF. CDR3 coding DNA: TGTGCCAGCAGCTTCCTGACTAGCGGCTACAATGAGCAGTTCTTC.